This T cell receptor beta chain was sequenced during a study of T cell responses to AZD1222 COVID-19 vaccine. Using immunoSEQ multiplex PCR, the repertoire was profiled, and TCRdb retains in-frame clones only, with some absent. Among under 150,000 clones listed, approximately 90% were seen once. The CDR3 covers 13 residues. The germline V and J ends were trimmed by 3 bases and 8 bases, with 13 bases remaining between them. CDR1 is WNHNN and CDR2 is SYGVQD in the germline V gene (reference sequence). The chain has TRBV10-1 and TRBJ1-2, with D tentatively TRBD1 (5 bases). This TCR was recovered from an adult in good health. The material sequenced was peripheral blood, taken on day 0 of MenACWY control vaccination. The CDR3 DNA is TGCGCCAGCAGTGATGGCGCAGGGTACGGCTACACCTTC. Translated, it gives CASSDGAGYGYTF.